This T cell receptor beta chain stems from a study of T cells in Graves' hyperthyroidism and ophthalmopathy. This clonotype occurred many times. Germline loops: CDR1 SGDLS, CDR2 YYNGEE. Trimming shortened V by 4 bases and J by 5 bases, and 19 bases separated the two germline ends. This CDR3 comprises 15 residues. It was RNA transcripts that yielded the amplified TCR beta CDR3 regions. HTBI primers were used for first-round RT-PCR of the TCR CDR3. Using its own MiXCR run on the multiplex PCR reads, TCRdb lists one record per CDR3 protein. The table records 300,000 to 350,000 distinct CDR3 sequences, 15% to 20% of them present only once.

This rearrangement joins TRBV9 to TRBJ2-7; D is perhaps TRBD1 (6 bases). The sequence was collected from a woman aged 40-49 years with Graves' ophthalmopathy. Sequencing was done on a sample of blood. CDR3 region: CASSPRLGALDEQYF. The CDR3 nucleotides are TGTGCCAGCAGCCCTCGACTGGGGGCACTGGACGAGCAGTACTTC.